The subject of this entry is one T cell receptor (beta chain). Its specificity is not known. The sample originates from a study of OX40 agonist ivuxolimab in advanced cancers. Study at large: Each dose-escalation patient presented with hepatocellular carcinoma, melanoma, renal cell or head and neck cancer.

Generated by immunoSEQ multiplex PCR, the TCRdb table keeps only in-frame clones and is missing some. The sample contains roughly 92,000 clones, around 91% of which appear only once. Germline assignment: CDR1 LNHDA and CDR2 SQIVND (reference sequence). Trimming took off 1 base at V and 3 bases at J, with 7 bases between the two ends. This CDR3 has 13 amino acids. Notes on the study in general: The study found that CD8+ T cells averaged more expanded clones than CD4+.

The chain carries TRBV19 and TRBJ2-7; D ambiguous. This receptor was obtained from an adult with an advanced solid tumor such as melanoma, head and neck, liver or kidney cancer. Sequencing used CD4+ or CD8+ T cells sorted from blood, obtained in a trial of the OX40 agonist ivuxolimab. The CDR3 sequence is CASSIGRIYEQYF. The DNA for the CDR3 is TGTGCCAGTAGTATAGGAAGGATCTACGAGCAGTACTTC.